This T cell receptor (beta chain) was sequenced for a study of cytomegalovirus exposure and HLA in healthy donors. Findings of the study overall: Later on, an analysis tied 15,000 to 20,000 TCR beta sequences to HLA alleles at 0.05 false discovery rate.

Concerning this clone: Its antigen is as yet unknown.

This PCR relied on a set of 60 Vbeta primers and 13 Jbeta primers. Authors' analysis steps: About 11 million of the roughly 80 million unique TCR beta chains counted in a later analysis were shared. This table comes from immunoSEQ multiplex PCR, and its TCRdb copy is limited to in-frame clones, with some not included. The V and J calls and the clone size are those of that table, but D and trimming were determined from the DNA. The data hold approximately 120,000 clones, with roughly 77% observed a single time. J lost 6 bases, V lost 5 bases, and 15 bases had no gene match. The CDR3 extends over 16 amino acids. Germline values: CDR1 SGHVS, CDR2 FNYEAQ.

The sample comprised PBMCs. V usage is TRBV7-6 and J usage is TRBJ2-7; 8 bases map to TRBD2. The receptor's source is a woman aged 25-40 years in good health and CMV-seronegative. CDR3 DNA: TGTGCCAGCAGCCCCGGGGGGGGACTAGGGTCGTCCGAGCAGTACTTC. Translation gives CASSPGGGLGSSEQYF.